A single sample gave rise to the 14 T cell receptor beta chains below, sequenced in a study of identical twins. TCRdb called the 5' RACE reads again in MiXCR, with one record for every CDR3 protein. There are approximately 300,000 distinct CDR3 sequences in the sample; 9.5% occur only once, and roughly 7% lies in the top ten. This sample also appeared in a second study, on yellow fever vaccine responses in identical twins.

Sequencing was performed on CD8+ T cells sorted from blood. These receptors originate from a woman in her late teens or twenties in good health.

In this sample, this clonotype turned up many times. V gene TRBV3-1 combines with J gene TRBJ2-7; 8 bases map to TRBD2. The germline gives CDR1 LGHDT, CDR2 YNNKEL (reference sequence). The CDR3 has 15 residues. V lost 4 bases and J lost 4; bases outside the gene matches: 9. Here the CDR3 DNA reads TGTGCCAGCAGCCCCCCGGGACTAGAATTATACGAGCAGTACTTC. Its translation is CASSPPGLELYEQYF.

In this sample, this clonotype turned up a few times. This chain joins TRBV6-5 and TRBJ2-7; D might be TRBD2 (6 bases). Trimming removed 0 bases from V and 5 bases from J, with 8 bases in between. The CDR3 totals 13 residues. CDR1 MNHEY and CDR2 SVGAGI come from the germline V gene. The CDR3 protein is CASSYSTGDEQYF. The CDR3 DNA is TGTGCCAGCAGTTACTCAACGGGAGACGAGCAGTACTTC.

V and J are TRBV7-9 and TRBJ1-1; D is uncertain. Trimming cost V 4 bases and J 4 bases, with 13 bases left between them. Germline V CDR1 and CDR2: SEHNR, FQNEAQ (reference sequence). The CDR3 spans 14 residues. The CDR3 DNA reads as TGTGCCAGCAGCTCAACAGATCGTGGCACTGAAGCTTTCTTT. The encoded protein is CASSSTDRGTEAFF.

The chain is built from TRBV29-1 and TRBJ2-1; 12 bases map to TRBD2. Germline trimming cut 6 bases from V and 8 bases from J; bases unmatched to any gene: 5. The germline V gene has CDR1 SQVTM and CDR2 ANQGSEA. The CDR3 totals 13 residues. This CDR3 reads CSVPSGGVDEQFF. In DNA form, the CDR3 reads TGCAGCGTCCCTAGCGGGGGGGTTGATGAGCAGTTCTTC.

In its sample, this clonotype was seen many times. This chain uses TRBV3-1 with TRBJ2-7; no definite D call. Trimming pared 1 base from V and 0 bases from J, leaving 7 bases between. Germline V lookup: CDR1 LGHDT, CDR2 YNNKEL (reference sequence). This CDR3 region has 14 residues. The CDR3, as DNA: TGTGCCAGCAGCCAAGCCGGCTTCTCCTACGAGCAGTACTTC. This translates into CASSQAGFSYEQYF.

Many counts were recorded for this clonotype. The rearrangement links TRBV27 to TRBJ2-7; either TRBD1 or TRBD2 may fit D (6 bases each). Trimming removed 3 bases from V and 3 bases from J, with 12 bases in between. Germline V lookup: CDR1 MNHEY, CDR2 SMNVEV (reference sequence). The CDR3 extends over 14 amino acids. The CDR3 spells CASSFGGGLYEQYF. CDR3 bases: TGTGCCAGCAGTTTCGGAGGGGGGCTCTACGAGCAGTACTTC.

The gene calls are TRBV12-3 or TRBV12-4 and TRBJ2-1; 10 bases line up with TRBD2. The CDR3 extends over 17 amino acids. Trimming cost V 6 bases and J 7 bases; bases outside gene matches: 15. The CDR3 region has the DNA TGTGCCAGCAGACCCGGTCCAGCGGGGGGGCCGGGGAATGAGCAGTTCTTC. This translates into CASRPGPAGGPGNEQFF.

This clonotype was seen ten or more times. The chain joins TRBV10-2 to TRBJ2-7; D unresolved. The CDR3 totals 13 residues. V was cut by 1 base and J by 1 base, with 5 bases left in between. Germline lookup yields CDR1 WSHSY and CDR2 SAAADI. The CDR3 protein is CASSEYISYEQYF. The DNA of the CDR3 is TGCGCCAGCAGTGAGTACATTTCCTACGAGCAGTACTTC.

The chain combines TRBV11-3 with TRBJ2-1; D is perhaps TRBD1 (9 bases). The CDR3 is 16 amino acids. Germline V lookup: CDR1 SGHNT, CDR2 YENEEA. V lost 4 bases to trimming and J lost 6 bases, with 19 bases between them. In nucleotides, the CDR3 is TGTGCCAGCAGCTCGGGGGGGACAGGGAGTACCAATGAGCAGTTCTTC. Translation gives CASSSGGTGSTNEQFF. The complete variable domain, with remaining parts taken from reference TRBV11-3 and TRBJ2-1, reads EAGVVQSPRYKIIEKKQPVAFWCNPISGHNTLYWYLQNLGQGPELLIRYENEEAVDDSQLPKDRFSAERLKGVDSTLKIQPAELGDSAVYLCASSSGGTGSTNEQFFGPGTRLTVL.

In its sample, this clonotype was seen a few times. J is TRBJ2-2 and V is TRBV27; 11 bases line up with TRBD2. CDR1 MNHEY and CDR2 SMNVEV come from the germline V gene (reference sequence). The CDR3 is made up of 18 amino acids. J gave up 1 base and V 3 bases, and 7 bases lay outside the gene matches. The CDR3 loop reads CASSFALAGALNTGELFF. The CDR3 nucleotides are TGTGCCAGCAGTTTCGCACTAGCGGGAGCGTTGAACACCGGGGAGCTGTTTTTT.

The sample holds a few counts of this clonotype. The chain recombines TRBV20-1 with TRBJ1-6; perhaps TRBD1 as D (6 bases). The V and J ends lost 1 base and 4 bases respectively, with 11 bases between them. In germline, CDR1 is DFQATT, CDR2 SNEGSKA (reference sequence). CDR3 length: 15 amino acids. The CDR3 bases are TGCAGTGCTAGAGTAAGACAGGAGTATAATTCACCCCTCCACTTT. Residues: CSARVRQEYNSPLHF.

There are many counts of this clonotype. This chain connects TRBV6-1 to TRBJ2-7, with a possible D match to TRBD1 (5 bases). Germline V gives CDR1 MNHNS, CDR2 SASEGT. Trimming took off 0 bases at V and 0 bases at J, with 9 bases between the two ends. The CDR3 length is 15 residues. The CDR3 region is CASSEAMDTSYEQYF. Written as DNA, the CDR3 is TGTGCCAGCAGTGAAGCGATGGACACCTCCTACGAGCAGTACTTC.

In its sample, this clonotype was seen a few times. The rearrangement uses TRBV12-3 or TRBV12-4 and TRBJ2-1; 7 nucleotides agree with TRBD2. Trimming at V came to 8 bases and at J to 2 bases, leaving 6 bases not matched to a gene. The CDR3 spans 14 residues. The CDR3 loop is CASGLADAYNEQFF. The CDR3 DNA follows: TGTGCCAGCGGGCTAGCGGATGCCTACAATGAGCAGTTCTTC.

The V and J genes are TRBV7-6 and TRBJ2-2; D gene unclear. The V gene's germline CDR1 is SGHVS and CDR2 FNYEAQ. Trimming took off 2 bases at V and 7 bases at J, with 5 bases between the two ends. The CDR3 is made up of 12 amino acids. This CDR3 reads CASSLPVGELFF. Written as DNA, the CDR3 is TGTGCCAGCAGCTTACCAGTCGGGGAGCTGTTTTTT.